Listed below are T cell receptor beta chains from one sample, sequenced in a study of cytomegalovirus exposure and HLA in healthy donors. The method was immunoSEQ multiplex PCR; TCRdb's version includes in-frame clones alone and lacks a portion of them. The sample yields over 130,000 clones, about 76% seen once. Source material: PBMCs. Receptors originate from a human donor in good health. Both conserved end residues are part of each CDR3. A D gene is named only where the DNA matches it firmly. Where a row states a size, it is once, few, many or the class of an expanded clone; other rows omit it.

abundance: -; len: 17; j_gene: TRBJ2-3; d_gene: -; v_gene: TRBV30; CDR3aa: CAWTRGATAASTDTQYF; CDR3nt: TGTGCCTGGACCCGGGGGGCGACAGCCGCTAGCACAGATACGCAGTATTTT
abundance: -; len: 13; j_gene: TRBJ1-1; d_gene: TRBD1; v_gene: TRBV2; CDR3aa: CAKPDRVGTEAFF; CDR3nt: TGTGCCAAGCCGGACAGGGTGGGCACTGAAGCTTTCTTT
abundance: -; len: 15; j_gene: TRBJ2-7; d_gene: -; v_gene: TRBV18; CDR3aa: CASSPKTSSSYEQYF; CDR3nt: TGTGCCAGCTCACCGAAGACTTCCAGCTCCTACGAGCAGTACTTC
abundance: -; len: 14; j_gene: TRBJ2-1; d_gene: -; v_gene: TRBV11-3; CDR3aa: CASSLGSSSGEQFF; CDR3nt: TGTGCCAGCAGCTTAGGGTCCTCCTCGGGTGAGCAGTTCTTC
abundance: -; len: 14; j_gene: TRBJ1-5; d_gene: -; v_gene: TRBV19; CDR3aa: CASSISGGNQPQHF; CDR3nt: TGTGCCAGTAGTATTTCAGGGGGCAATCAGCCCCAGCATTTT
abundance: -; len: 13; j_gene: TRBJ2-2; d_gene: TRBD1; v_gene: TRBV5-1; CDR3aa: CASSSQGYGELFF; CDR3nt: TGCGCCAGCAGCTCACAGGGGTACGGGGAGCTGTTTTTT
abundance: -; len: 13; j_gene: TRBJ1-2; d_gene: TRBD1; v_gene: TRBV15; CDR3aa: CATSRGQGGGYTF; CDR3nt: TGTGCCACCAGCAGGGGACAGGGCGGGGGCTACACCTTC
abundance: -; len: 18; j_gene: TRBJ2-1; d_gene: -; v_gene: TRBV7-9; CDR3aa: CASSRYLGGTSSYNEQFF; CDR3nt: TGTGCCAGCAGCCGCTACCTCGGGGGGACAAGCTCCTACAATGAGCAGTTCTTC
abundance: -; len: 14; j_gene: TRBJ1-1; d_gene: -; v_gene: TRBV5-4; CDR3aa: CASSPGYRERGAFF; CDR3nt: TGTGCCAGCAGCCCGGGGTACAGGGAGCGAGGAGCTTTCTTT
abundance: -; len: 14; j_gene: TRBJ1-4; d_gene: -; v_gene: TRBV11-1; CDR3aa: CASSLGGANEKLFF; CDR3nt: TGTGCCAGCAGCTTAGGAGGAGCTAATGAAAAACTGTTTTTT
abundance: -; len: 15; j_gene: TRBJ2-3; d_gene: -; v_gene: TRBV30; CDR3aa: CAWSPVGAGTDTQYF; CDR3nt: TGTGCCTGGAGTCCCGTGGGGGCCGGGACAGATACGCAGTATTTT
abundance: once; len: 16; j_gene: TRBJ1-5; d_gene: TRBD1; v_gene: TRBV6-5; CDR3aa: CASSYFNQGAGQPQHF; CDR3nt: TGTGCCAGCAGTTACTTCAACCAGGGGGCGGGTCAGCCCCAGCATTTT
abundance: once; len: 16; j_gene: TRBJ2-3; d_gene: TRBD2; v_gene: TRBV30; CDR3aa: CAWSDLRGAYTDTQYF; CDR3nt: TGTGCCTGGAGTGACCTGCGGGGGGCCTACACAGATACGCAGTATTTT
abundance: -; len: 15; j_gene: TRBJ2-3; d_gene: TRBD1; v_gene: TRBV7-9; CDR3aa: CASSPRQGPTDTQYF; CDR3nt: TGTGCCAGCAGCCCAAGACAGGGACCCACAGATACGCAGTATTTT
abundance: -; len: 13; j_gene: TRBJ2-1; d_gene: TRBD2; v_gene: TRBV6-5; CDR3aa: CASTRGENNEQFF; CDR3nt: TGTGCCAGCACGCGGGGGGAGAACAATGAGCAGTTCTTC
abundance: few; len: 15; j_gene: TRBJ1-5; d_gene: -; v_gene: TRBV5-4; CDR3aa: CASSLGGNSNQPQHF; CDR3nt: TGTGCCAGCAGCTTGGGCGGGAATAGCAATCAGCCCCAGCATTTT
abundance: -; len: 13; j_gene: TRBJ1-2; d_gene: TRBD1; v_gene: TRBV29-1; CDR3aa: CSVDDRDSYGYTF; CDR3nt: TGCAGCGTTGATGACAGGGACTCCTATGGCTACACCTTC
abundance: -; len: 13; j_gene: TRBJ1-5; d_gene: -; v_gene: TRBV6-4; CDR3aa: CASSGEGGQPQHF; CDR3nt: TGTGCCAGCAGTGGGGAAGGGGGTCAGCCCCAGCATTTT
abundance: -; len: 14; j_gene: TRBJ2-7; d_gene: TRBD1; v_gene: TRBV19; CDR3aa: CASIGTGDSYEQYF; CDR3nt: TGTGCCAGTATCGGGACAGGTGACTCCTACGAGCAGTACTTC
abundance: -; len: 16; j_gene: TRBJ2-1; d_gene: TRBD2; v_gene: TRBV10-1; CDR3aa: CASSEQREKPDNEQFF; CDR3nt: TGCGCCAGCAGTGAACAGCGGGAGAAACCGGACAATGAGCAGTTCTTC
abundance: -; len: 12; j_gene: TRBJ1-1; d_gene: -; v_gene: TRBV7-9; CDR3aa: CSSSLLASEAFF; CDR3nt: TGTTCCAGCAGCTTATTGGCTTCTGAAGCTTTCTTT
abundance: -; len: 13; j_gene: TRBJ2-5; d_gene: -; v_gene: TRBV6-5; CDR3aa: CASLSGGTETQYF; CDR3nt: TGTGCCAGCTTGTCGGGCGGGACGGAGACCCAGTACTTC
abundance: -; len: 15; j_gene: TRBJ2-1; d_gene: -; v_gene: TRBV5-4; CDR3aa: CASSLKAARDNEQFF; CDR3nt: TGTGCCAGCAGCTTGAAAGCGGCACGGGACAATGAGCAGTTCTTC
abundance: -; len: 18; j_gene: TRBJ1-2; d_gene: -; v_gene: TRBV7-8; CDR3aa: CASSLWTAAKRINYGYTF; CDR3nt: TGTGCCAGCAGCCTTTGGACAGCCGCGAAACGGATTAACTATGGCTACACCTTC
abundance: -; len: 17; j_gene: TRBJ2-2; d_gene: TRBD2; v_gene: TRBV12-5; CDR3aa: CASGLGLAGGHTGELFF; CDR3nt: TGTGCTAGTGGTTTGGGACTAGCGGGAGGGCACACCGGGGAGCTGTTTTTT
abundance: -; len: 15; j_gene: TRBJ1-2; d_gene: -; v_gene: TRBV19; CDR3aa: CASSIVASGDYGYTF; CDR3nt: TGTGCCAGTAGTATAGTCGCATCAGGCGACTATGGCTACACCTTC
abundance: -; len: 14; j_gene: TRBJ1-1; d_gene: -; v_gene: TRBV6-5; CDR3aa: CASTSQGGKTEAFF; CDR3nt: TGTGCCAGCACCTCCCAAGGGGGAAAGACTGAAGCTTTCTTT
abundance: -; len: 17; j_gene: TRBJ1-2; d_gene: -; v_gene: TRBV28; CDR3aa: CASSLWTTRGSGYGYTF; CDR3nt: TGTGCCAGCAGTTTATGGACAACAAGGGGCTCTGGCTATGGCTACACCTTC
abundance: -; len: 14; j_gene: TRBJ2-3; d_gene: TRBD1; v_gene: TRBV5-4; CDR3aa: CASSIWTGADTQYF; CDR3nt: TGTGCCAGCAGCATCTGGACAGGGGCAGATACGCAGTATTTT
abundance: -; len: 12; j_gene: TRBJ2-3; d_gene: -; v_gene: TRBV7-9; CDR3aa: CASSLGRDTQYF; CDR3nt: TGTGCCAGCAGCTTGGGGCGGGATACGCAGTATTTT
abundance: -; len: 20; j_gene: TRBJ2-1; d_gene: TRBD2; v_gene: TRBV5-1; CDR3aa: CASSSLLGTSGGAFGNEQFF; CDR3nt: TGCGCCAGCAGCAGCCTCCTAGGGACTAGCGGGGGGGCGTTTGGGAATGAGCAGTTCTTC
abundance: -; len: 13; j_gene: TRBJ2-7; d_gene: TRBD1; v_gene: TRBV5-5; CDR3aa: CASSLDRGGEQYF; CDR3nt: TGTGCCAGCAGTCTGGACAGGGGGGGCGAGCAGTACTTC
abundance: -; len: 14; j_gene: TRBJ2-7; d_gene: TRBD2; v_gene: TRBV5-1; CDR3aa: CASSGSGKGNEQYF; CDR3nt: TGCGCCAGCAGCGGCAGCGGGAAGGGTAACGAGCAGTACTTC
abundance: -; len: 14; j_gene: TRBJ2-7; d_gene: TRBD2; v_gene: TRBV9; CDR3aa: CASSVEGGGYEQYF; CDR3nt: TGTGCCAGCAGCGTAGAGGGCGGGGGCTACGAGCAGTACTTC
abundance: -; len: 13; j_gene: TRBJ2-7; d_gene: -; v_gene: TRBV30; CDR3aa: CAWSVGAKDEQYF; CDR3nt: TGTGCCTGGAGTGTGGGGGCCAAGGACGAGCAGTACTTC
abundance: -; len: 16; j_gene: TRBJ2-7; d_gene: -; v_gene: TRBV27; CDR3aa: CASSPRTTASTYEQYF; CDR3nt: TGTGCCAGCAGTCCACGGACGACAGCTTCAACCTACGAGCAGTACTTC
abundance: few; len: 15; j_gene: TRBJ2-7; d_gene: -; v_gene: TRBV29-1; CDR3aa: CSVELEDRSSYEQYF; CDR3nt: TGCAGCGTTGAACTGGAGGACAGATCATCCTACGAGCAGTACTTC
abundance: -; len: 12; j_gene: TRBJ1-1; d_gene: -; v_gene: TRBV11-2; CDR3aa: CASSITDTEAFF; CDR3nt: TGTGCCAGCAGCATAACAGACACTGAAGCTTTCTTT
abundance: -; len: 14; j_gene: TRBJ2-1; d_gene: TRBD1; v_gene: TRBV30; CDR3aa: CAWSLTGDYNEQFF; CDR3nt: TGTGCCTGGAGTTTGACAGGGGACTACAATGAGCAGTTCTTC
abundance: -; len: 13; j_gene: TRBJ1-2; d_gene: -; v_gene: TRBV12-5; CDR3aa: CASGLGQNYGYTF; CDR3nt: TGTGCTAGTGGTTTAGGACAGAACTATGGCTACACCTTC
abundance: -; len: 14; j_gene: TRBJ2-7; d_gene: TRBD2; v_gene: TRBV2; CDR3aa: CASSEGGGAYEQYF; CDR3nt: TGTGCCAGCAGTGAAGGCGGGGGGGCCTACGAGCAGTACTTC
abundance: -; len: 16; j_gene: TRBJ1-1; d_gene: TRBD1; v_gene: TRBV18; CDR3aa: CASSPMPGGRETEAFF; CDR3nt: TGTGCCAGCTCACCAATGCCAGGGGGTAGGGAGACTGAAGCTTTCTTT
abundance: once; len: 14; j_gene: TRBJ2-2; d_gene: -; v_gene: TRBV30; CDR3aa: CAWSHRVNTGELFF; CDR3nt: TGTGCCTGGAGTCACAGGGTAAACACCGGGGAGCTGTTTTTT
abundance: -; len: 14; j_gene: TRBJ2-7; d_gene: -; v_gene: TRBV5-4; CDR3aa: CASSLEGQPGEQYF; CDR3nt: TGTGCCAGCAGCTTGGAGGGCCAACCGGGGGAGCAGTACTTC
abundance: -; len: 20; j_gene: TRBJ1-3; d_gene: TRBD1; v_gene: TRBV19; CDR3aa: CASRQPAGTGGMESGNTIYF; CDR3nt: TGTGCCAGTAGACAGCCCGCCGGGACAGGGGGCATGGAGTCTGGAAACACCATATATTTT
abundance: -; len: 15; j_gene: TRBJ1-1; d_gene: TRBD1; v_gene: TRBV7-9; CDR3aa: CASSLAGTGGFEAFF; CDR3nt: TGTGCCAGCAGCTTGGCGGGGACAGGGGGTTTTGAAGCTTTCTTT
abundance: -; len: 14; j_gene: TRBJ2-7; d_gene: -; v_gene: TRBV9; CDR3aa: CASSVSWLAREQYF; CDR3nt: TGTGCCAGCAGCGTATCGTGGCTAGCGCGCGAGCAGTACTTC